The clone carrying this T cell receptor (beta chain) has a single count. The sample carries other DNA sequences with the same CDR3. The sample comes from a study of shared clonotypes between healthy human individuals. Study in general: Those who served as donors were a couple of women and three men between the ages of 18 and 49. Three plates were used per donor for CD4 naive, three for CD4 memory, two for CD8 naive and one for CD8 memory.

Assay used: immunoSEQ multiplex PCR; TCRdb lists only in-frame clones, some missing. This sample has roughly 2,500,000 clones, with roughly 93% found just once. The CDR3 is 14 residues long. The germline V gene has CDR1 MDHEN and CDR2 SYDVKM. Trimming stripped 5 bases from V and 2 bases from J, with 13 bases between. All of the donors resided in Nashville, Tennessee, and each was a Caucasian adult. Sequencing input: naive CD4+ T cells from PBMCs. Subset specified: CD45RA+ positively selected. The source of this sequence is a man younger than 35 in good health. Some clones in this sample may be carry-over from other donors' samples. The chain employs TRBV28 and TRBJ2-7; D may be TRBD2 (7 bases). The CDR3 sequence is CASSLGGVPYEQYF. DNA for the CDR3: TGTGCCAGCAGTCTAGGGGGGGTCCCCTACGAGCAGTACTTC. The variable domain in full, with the rest retrieved from reference TRBV28 and TRBJ2-7, is DVKVTQSSRYLVKRTGEKVFLECVQDMDHENMFWYRQDPGLGLRLIYFSYDVKMKEKGDIPEGYSVSREKKERFSLILESASTNQTSMYLCASSLGGVPYEQYFGPGTRLTVT.